The 24 T cell receptor beta chains in this list originate from one sample, sequenced in a study of cytomegalovirus exposure and HLA in healthy donors. PCR employed 60 Vbeta and 13 Jbeta primers. The assay was immunoSEQ multiplex PCR, and TCRdb's table has in-frame clones only and misses some. The sample lists 140,000 to 150,000 clones, 80% to 90% occurring once. Sequencing was carried out using PBMCs. Receptor source: a woman aged 40 to 55 in good health and CMV-seropositive.

The chain carries TRBV30 and TRBJ2-5; 14 nucleotides match TRBD2. The J call may be faulty, since TRBJ2-7 better matches the DNA end. This CDR3 region has 15 residues. CDR1 and CDR2 (germline): GTSNPN, SVGIG (reference sequence). This chain's CDR3 is CAWSAGLAGGYEQYF. The DNA for the CDR3 is TGTGCCTGGAGTGCAGGACTAGCGGGAGGTTACGAGCAGTACTTC.

The chain couples TRBV6-8 to TRBJ2-1; perhaps TRBD2 as D (5 bases). Deletions cut 2 bases from V and 9 bases from J, with 8 bases between. Germline values: CDR1 MNHGY, CDR2 SAAAGT. CDR3 size: 12 residues. CDR3 sequence: CASSYREFEQFF. In DNA, the CDR3 is TGTGCCAGCAGTTACAGGGAGTTTGAGCAGTTCTTC.

Note on this clone: The junction differs from germline at one of its ends, possibly a read error. The chain couples TRBV28 to TRBJ1-2; 9 nucleotides align to TRBD1. The CDR3 is 14 amino acids. Germline CDR1 MDHEN, CDR2 SYDVKM. CDR3 sequence (DNA): TGTGCCAGCAGTTCAGGGACAGGGAACTCTGGCTACACCTTC. It is translated as CASSSGTGNSGYTF.

Only one count was recorded for this clone. Relative to the germline gene, one junction end is altered; a read error may explain this. The J gene is TRBJ1-3, the V gene TRBV6-1; D unresolved. The CDR3 runs to 14 residues. Germline V CDR1 and CDR2: MNHNS, SASEGT. The CDR3 sequence is CASSEVPVGNTIYF. CDR3 DNA sequence: TGTGCCAGCAGCGAAGTACCGGTCGGAAACACCATATATTTT.

This clone was picked up one time. J is TRBJ2-1 and V is TRBV28; TRBD1 matches 7 bases. CDR3 length: 14 residues. J gave up 3 bases and V 7 bases, and 6 bases lay outside the gene matches. CDR1 MDHEN and CDR2 SYDVKM come from the germline V gene. The DNA for the CDR3 is TGTGCCAGCAATGGACCAGGGGGCTACAATGAGCAGTTCTTC. Translation gives CASNGPGGYNEQFF.

V usage is TRBV4-2 and J usage is TRBJ2-3; 10 positions agree with TRBD2. J lost 5 bases, V lost 0 bases, and 5 bases had no gene match. The CDR3 is 16 amino acids. The germline V gene encodes CDR1 LGHNA and CDR2 YNFKEQ. This chain's CDR3 is CASSQELAGVGDTQYF. CDR3 DNA: TGTGCCAGCAGCCAAGAGCTAGCGGGAGTGGGAGATACGCAGTATTTT.

The rearrangement joins TRBV19 to TRBJ2-1; 7 nucleotides agree with TRBD2. Germline trimming cut 9 bases from V and 7 bases from J; bases unmatched to any gene: 15. Germline-derived CDR1 and CDR2 are LNHDA and SQIVND (reference sequence). CDR3 length: 15 residues. The CDR3 nucleotides are TGTGCCAGCTCGAATGGCGGGAGCAGACTAAATGAGCAGTTCTTC. Translating gives CASSNGGSRLNEQFF.

This chain links TRBV7-3 with TRBJ2-6; no clear D. The CDR3 is 16 amino acids. Trimming removed 1 base from V and 1 base from J, with 8 bases in between. CDR1 SGHTA and CDR2 FQGTGA come from the germline V gene. Here the CDR3 reads CASSLIGRSGANVLTF. In DNA form, the CDR3 reads TGTGCCAGCAGCTTAATTGGCAGGTCTGGGGCCAACGTCCTGACTTTC.

This sequence joins TRBV28 and TRBJ2-3; D unclear. Germline CDR1 is MDHEN and CDR2 is SYDVKM. The V and J ends lost 1 base and 0 bases respectively, with 8 bases between them. This CDR3 is 15 amino acids long. In nucleotides, the CDR3 is TGTGCCAGCAGTTTATCGGGTACTAGCACAGATACGCAGTATTTT. It specifies CASSLSGTSTDTQYF.

The chain employs TRBV9 and TRBJ1-2; TRBD1 aligns across 7 bases. V lost 0 bases, J lost 6 bases, and 5 bases stayed unmatched. This CDR3 contains 14 residues. The V gene's germline CDR1 is SGDLS and CDR2 YYNGEE. CDR3 nucleotides: TGTGCCAGCAGCGTAGCCATAGGACAGGATGGCTACACCTTC. As protein: CASSVAIGQDGYTF.

The V call is TRBV28, the J call TRBJ1-4; D is possibly TRBD1 (5 bases). Germline V lookup: CDR1 MDHEN, CDR2 SYDVKM. V lost 1 base, J lost 5 bases, and 14 bases lay in between. The CDR3 covers 16 residues. CDR3 nucleotides: TGTGCCAGCAGTTTATCTGTTGCAGGGAAAAATGAAAAACTGTTTTTT. The encoded protein is CASSLSVAGKNEKLFF.

The genes are TRBV30 and TRBJ1-5; D is perhaps TRBD1 (5 bases). The CDR3 sequence is 13 residues long. Germline values: CDR1 GTSNPN, CDR2 SVGIG (reference sequence). Trimming stripped 5 bases from V and 6 bases from J, with 14 bases between. The DNA for the CDR3 is TGTGCCTGGGGGGCAGGTGATATTCAGCCCCAGCATTTT. Its protein is CAWGAGDIQPQHF.

The chain couples TRBV4-1 to TRBJ2-1; perhaps TRBD1 as D (5 bases). CDR1 is MGHRA and CDR2 is YSYEKL in the germline V gene. The V end was cut by 2 bases, the J end by 2 bases, with 16 bases between. The CDR3 has 17 residues. CDR3 sequence: CASSQTITGFPYNEQFF. The CDR3 nucleotides read TGCGCCAGCAGCCAAACTATCACAGGTTTTCCCTACAATGAGCAGTTCTTC.

This rearrangement joins TRBV29-1 to TRBJ2-2, with 8 bases fitting TRBD2. J was trimmed by 8 bases and V by 6 bases; bases with no gene match: 8. The germline V gene encodes CDR1 SQVTM and CDR2 ANQGSEA. The CDR3 has 13 amino acids. This chain's CDR3 is CSVGGARVGELFF. DNA of the CDR3: TGCAGCGTCGGGGGGGCGCGAGTTGGGGAGCTGTTTTTT.

CDR3 loop: CASSARRRNEQFF. CDR3 bases: TGTGCCAGCAGCGCAAGACGGCGGAATGAGCAGTTCTTC. The rearrangement joins TRBV11-2 to TRBJ2-1; D is ambiguous. The CDR3 sequence is 13 residues long. Germline V lookup: CDR1 SGHAT, CDR2 FQNNGV. V shed 5 bases and J shed 7 bases, with 12 bases lying between them.

V gene TRBV7-9 combines with J gene TRBJ1-1; possible D gene TRBD1, 6 bases. The CDR3 runs 15 residues. V was trimmed by 7 bases and J by 4 bases, leaving 19 bases between them. Germline lookup yields CDR1 SEHNR and CDR2 FQNEAQ (reference sequence). In DNA, the CDR3 is TGTGCCAGCAACCTTGCGACGGGAGGGGGCACTGAAGCTTTCTTT. Protein: CASNLATGGGTEAFF. Full variable domain (missing parts from reference TRBV7-9 and TRBJ1-1): DTGVSQNPRHKITKRGQNVTFRCDPISEHNRLYWYRQTLGQGPEFLTYFQNEAQLEKSRLLSDRFSAERPKGSFSTLEIQRTEQGDSAMYLCASNLATGGGTEAFFGQGTRLTVV.

J is TRBJ2-5 and V is TRBV5-1; TRBD2 matches at 7 bases. The germline gives CDR1 SGHRS, CDR2 YFSETQ. Losses at the gene ends were 5 bases for V and 5 bases for J; bases not matched to a gene: 15. This CDR3 spans 16 amino acids. Written as DNA, the CDR3 is TGCGCCAGCAGTCAGCTTGGTCCCGGGGGAGGGGAGACCCAGTACTTC. Protein: CASSQLGPGGGETQYF.

The chain employs TRBV11-2 and TRBJ2-1, with D possibly being TRBD1 (6 bases). V was pared by 1 base and J by 6 bases, with 10 bases between. This CDR3 has 14 residues. Germline lookup yields CDR1 SGHAT and CDR2 FQNNGV. The CDR3 spells CASSLVRGGNEQFF. The CDR3 region has the DNA TGTGCCAGCAGCTTAGTCAGGGGCGGCAATGAGCAGTTCTTC.

CDR3 coding DNA: TGTGCCAGCAGTTTCCAGTCCTACGAGCAGTACTTC. It is translated as CASSFQSYEQYF. The rearrangement joins TRBV28 to TRBJ2-7; no definite D call. Germline CDR1 and CDR2: MDHEN and SYDVKM. The CDR3 runs to 12 residues. V lost 3 bases, J lost 1 base, and 4 bases lay in between.

J is TRBJ2-5 and V is TRBV28; TRBD1 might be the D (5 bases). The CDR3 runs 15 residues. The ends were cut back, 5 bases at V and 2 bases at J, with 15 bases in the middle. Germline lookup yields CDR1 MDHEN and CDR2 SYDVKM. CDR3 bases: TGTGCCAGCAGTCCGGCAGGGTTGACGCAAGAGACCCAGTACTTC. This codes for CASSPAGLTQETQYF.

The table lists this clone with a count of one. The rearrangement joins TRBV30 to TRBJ2-1, with 7 bases identical to TRBD2. There are 14 residues in the CDR3. The germline CDR1 and CDR2 sequences are GTSNPN and SVGIG (reference sequence). J lost 6 bases, V lost 5 bases, and 10 bases had no gene match. The CDR3 here is CAWGRERGGNEQFF. The CDR3 DNA follows: TGTGCCTGGGGCCGGGAGCGGGGAGGCAATGAGCAGTTCTTC.

This clone was seen more than once but under ten times. V usage is TRBV2 and J usage is TRBJ2-7; 16 nucleotides match TRBD2. V gave up 7 bases and J gave up 6 bases; unmatched junction bases: 6. This CDR3 has 15 amino acids. CDR1 and CDR2 from the germline V gene are SNHLY and FYNNEI. For the CDR3, the DNA is TGTGCCAGCATTAGAGGGACTAGCGGGAGGGGCGAGCAGTACTTC. It translates to CASIRGTSGRGEQYF.

The gene calls are TRBV7-7 and TRBJ2-5; possible D gene TRBD1, 6 bases. The CDR3 extends over 15 amino acids. Germline V gene data show CDR1 as SSHAT and CDR2 as FNYEAQ (reference sequence). The CDR3 DNA is TGTGCTAGGGGGACCCACAGTCAGGGGCCCGGGGAGCAGTACTTC. This translates into CARGTHSQGPGEQYF.

This clone has just one count. This chain joins TRBV28 and TRBJ2-7, with a possible D match to TRBD1 (5 bases). The CDR3 is 13 residues long. Trimming removed 8 bases from V and 5 bases from J, with 16 bases in between. Germline CDR1 MDHEN, CDR2 SYDVKM. The CDR3 DNA is TGTGCCAGCGCTGGGGCCTTAGTCAACGAGCAGTACTTC. Translation: CASAGALVNEQYF.